These 8 T cell receptor beta chains were all obtained from the same sample, sequenced in a study of cytomegalovirus exposure and HLA in healthy donors. PCR amplification relied on 60 Vbeta primers (plus 13 Jbeta primers). Method: immunoSEQ multiplex PCR; TCRdb's copy keeps in-frame clones and lacks some. The sample has 85,000 to 100,000 clones, around 73% seen once. Sequences were obtained from PBMCs. These receptors all stem from a woman between 55 and 75 years old in good health and CMV-seronegative.

This clone showed up just once. V gene TRBV4-2 combines with J gene TRBJ2-5; 12 bases are a match to TRBD2. Germline V gene data show CDR1 as LGHNA and CDR2 as YNFKEQ. J was trimmed by 7 bases and V by 0 bases; bases with no gene match: 9. The length of the CDR3 is 17 residues. The CDR3 spells CASSQDTASGGVGTQYF. The CDR3 DNA reads as TGTGCCAGCAGCCAAGATACGGCTAGCGGGGGGGTGGGGACCCAGTACTTC.

The chain links TRBV5-1 to TRBJ2-5; no firm D call. V lost 0 bases and J 2 bases, leaving 8 bases between the germline ends. From germline, CDR1 is SGHRS and CDR2 YFSETQ. The CDR3 runs to 14 residues. The CDR3 DNA sequence: TGCGCCAGCAGCTTGGAACAGCCACAAGAGACCCAGTACTTC. This codes for CASSLEQPQETQYF. Complete variable domain (other parts from reference TRBV5-1 and TRBJ2-5): KAGVTQTPRYLIKTRGQQVTLSCSPISGHRSVSWYQQTPGQGLQFLFEYFSETQRNKGNFPGRFSGRQFSNSRSEMNVSTLELGDSALYLCASSLEQPQETQYFGPGTRLLVL.

The rearrangement uses TRBV6-5 and TRBJ1-3; D is ambiguous. The V gene lost 8 bases and the J gene lost 0 bases, with 14 bases spanning the gap. Germline CDR1 reads MNHEY; CDR2 reads SVGAGI. The CDR3 is 15 residues long. CDR3 DNA: TGTGCCAGCGCCCTAGGCGGGAACTCTGGAAACACCATATATTTT. Translating gives CASALGGNSGNTIYF.

The chain joins TRBV18 to TRBJ1-1; D remains ambiguous. The CDR3 spans 13 residues. V was shortened by 5 bases and J by 0 bases, with 7 bases between the two germline ends. CDR1 is KGHSH, CDR2 LQKENI, per germline. Here the CDR3 DNA reads TGTGCCAGCTCAGACTCATTGAACACTGAAGCTTTCTTT. This encodes CASSDSLNTEAFF.

The CDR3 sequence: CASSVISGGARETQYF. DNA for the CDR3: TGTGCCAGCAGCGTTATTTCAGGGGGCGCGCGGGAGACCCAGTACTTC. The chain joins TRBV7-9 to TRBJ2-5; 8 bases are shared with TRBD1. There are 16 residues in the CDR3. The germline CDR1 and CDR2 sequences are SEHNR and FQNEAQ (reference sequence). The trim removed 5 bases at V and 5 bases at J, leaving 13 bases unmatched.

This clone was recorded once. V usage is TRBV14 and J usage is TRBJ2-7; tentative D call: TRBD1 (6 bases). The CDR3 consists of 14 residues. Per germline, CDR1 SGHDN and CDR2 FVKESK. V lost 3 bases and J 2 bases, leaving 11 bases between the germline ends. CDR3 protein: CASSHPGDTYEQYF. For the CDR3, the DNA is TGTGCCAGCAGCCACCCAGGGGACACCTACGAGCAGTACTTC.

The rearrangement uses TRBV5-1 and TRBJ1-2; D uncertain. Germline CDR1 is SGHRS and CDR2 is YFSETQ. V lost 1 base, J lost 2 bases, and 9 bases lay in between. The CDR3 extends over 14 amino acids. The CDR3 here is CASSLRVQNYGYTF. CDR3 in DNA: TGCGCCAGCAGCTTGCGCGTACAGAACTATGGCTACACCTTC. The variable domain in full, completed from reference TRBV5-1 and TRBJ1-2, reads KAGVTQTPRYLIKTRGQQVTLSCSPISGHRSVSWYQQTPGQGLQFLFEYFSETQRNKGNFPGRFSGRQFSNSRSEMNVSTLELGDSALYLCASSLRVQNYGYTFGSGTRLTVV.

CDR3 residues: CATKAGLNTEAFF. The CDR3 bases are TGTGCCACCAAGGCGGGGCTGAACACTGAAGCTTTCTTT. V and J are TRBV15 and TRBJ1-1, with D possibly being TRBD1 (5 bases). V was cut by 7 bases and J by 0 bases, with 9 bases left in between. This CDR3 contains 13 residues. Germline CDR1 reads LNHNV; CDR2 reads YYDKDF (reference sequence).